Shown below are 14 T cell receptor beta chains from a single sample sequenced in a study of blood T cell repertoires in COVID-19. Only in-frame clones appear in the TCRdb table, and some are missing; sequencing was by immunoSEQ multiplex PCR. The sample holds about 250,000 clones, approximately 84% seen once. Material: peripheral blood. All receptors derive from a man in his fifties or sixties with active or convalescent COVID-19.

This clone turned up a few times. The chain combines TRBV19 with TRBJ2-1; 8 positions agree with TRBD2. The trim removed 6 bases at V and 8 bases at J, leaving 15 bases unmatched. Per germline, CDR1 LNHDA and CDR2 SQIVND (reference sequence). CDR3 length: 16 amino acids. The CDR3 sequence is CASRFYGSGGPDEQFF. The CDR3 DNA sequence: TGTGCCAGTAGATTTTACGGGTCGGGGGGGCCTGATGAGCAGTTCTTC.

This clone was counted at least ten times. V gene TRBV30 combines with J gene TRBJ2-7; TRBD1 might be the D (8 bases). The length of the CDR3 is 14 residues. V lost 3 bases and J lost 7, with 19 bases in between. Germline V gives CDR1 GTSNPN, CDR2 SVGIG (reference sequence). The CDR3 loop is CAWSRTGTNGEQYF. CDR3 DNA: TGTGCCTGGAGCCGGACAGGGACTAATGGTGAGCAGTACTTC.

The V and J genes are TRBV5-1 and TRBJ2-5, with 7 positions matching TRBD1. This CDR3 region has 16 residues. The V segment lost 4 bases and the J segment 0 bases; nucleotides outside the gene matches: 9. CDR1 is SGHRS, CDR2 YFSETQ, per germline. CDR3 in DNA: TGCGCCAGCAGCCTAGTTACAGGGGAGTACCAAGAGACCCAGTACTTC. Translation gives CASSLVTGEYQETQYF.

The genes are TRBV3-1 (or the pseudogene TRBV3-2) and TRBJ2-7; no reliable D call. Germline-derived CDR1 and CDR2 are LGHDT and YNNKEL (reference sequence). The length of the CDR3 is 13 residues. V gave up 1 base and J gave up 3 bases, with 7 bases separating them. The CDR3 nucleotides read TGTGCCAGCAGCCAAGGGAGAGACTACGAGCAGTACTTC. It yields the protein CASSQGRDYEQYF.

The chain has TRBV19 and TRBJ2-7, with 7 bases that match TRBD1. The V segment lost 5 bases and the J segment 3 bases; nucleotides outside the gene matches: 7. Looked up from germline, CDR1 is LNHDA and CDR2 is SQIVND (reference sequence). There are 14 residues in the CDR3. The CDR3 spells CASSSSGTDYEQYF. In nucleotides, the CDR3 is TGTGCCAGTAGTTCGTCCGGGACAGACTACGAGCAGTACTTC.

Comments on this clone: Within the sample, other DNA sequences also encode this same CDR3. V gene TRBV19 combines with J gene TRBJ1-2; TRBD1 might be the D (5 bases). Between the trimmed V and J ends, which lost 7 bases and 5 bases, there was a span of 14 bases. The CDR3 covers 13 residues. Per the germline V gene, CDR1 is LNHDA and CDR2 is SQIVND (reference sequence). In nucleotides, the CDR3 is TGTGCCAGTACCCCCGGGGGAGGTTATGGCTACACCTTC. Translation gives CASTPGGGYGYTF.

Here the CDR3 reads CASSPDSASTDTQYF. CDR3 DNA: TGTGCCAGCAGCCCGGACAGTGCTAGCACAGATACGCAGTATTTT. This chain uses TRBV7-9 with TRBJ2-3, with D perhaps matching TRBD1 (6 bases). Germline V CDR1 and CDR2: SEHNR, FQNEAQ (reference sequence). V shed 5 bases and J shed 0 bases, with 12 bases lying between them. The CDR3 covers 15 residues.

V gene TRBV11-3 combines with J gene TRBJ2-1, with a possible D match to TRBD2 (6 bases). Deletions cut 8 bases from V and 5 bases from J, with 22 bases between. CDR3 length: 16 residues. The V gene's germline CDR1 is SGHNT and CDR2 YENEEA. CDR3 nucleotide sequence: TGTGCCAGCTCCGGGGGAAGACCCTATTCCGACAATGAGCAGTTCTTC. Translating gives CASSGGRPYSDNEQFF. Filled out from reference TRBV11-3 and TRBJ2-1, the complete variable domain reads EAGVVQSPRYKIIEKKQPVAFWCNPISGHNTLYWYLQNLGQGPELLIRYENEEAVDDSQLPKDRFSAERLKGVDSTLKIQPAELGDSAVYLCASSGGRPYSDNEQFFGPGTRLTVL.

To note about this clone: In the same sample, other DNA sequences code for this CDR3. The rearrangement links TRBV29-1 to TRBJ1-5; 7 positions match TRBD1. This CDR3 has 13 residues. From germline, CDR1 is SQVTM and CDR2 ANQGSEA. Unmatched junction bases numbered 2, after V lost 4 bases and J lost 2 bases. CDR3 nucleotide sequence: TGCAGCGTTGGAGACAGGGGCAATCAGCCCCAGCATTTT. Residues: CSVGDRGNQPQHF.

The gene calls are TRBV3-1 (or the pseudogene TRBV3-2) and TRBJ2-7; tentative D call: TRBD1 (6 bases). The CDR3 totals 15 residues. The germline CDR1 and CDR2 sequences are LGHDT and YNNKEL (reference sequence). Trimming took 5 bases from V and 7 from J, leaving 21 bases between them. DNA of the CDR3: TGTGCCAGCAGCGTCCTCCTTGGGGGCAGGGGTGAGCAGTACTTC. This gives the protein CASSVLLGGRGEQYF.

This chain joins TRBV11-1 and TRBJ2-7, with 7 positions matching TRBD2. V was pared by 2 bases and J by 6 bases, with 7 bases of the junction left unmatched. The V gene's germline CDR1 is SGHAT and CDR2 FQDESV (reference sequence). CDR3 size: 14 residues. This CDR3 is CASSLSGDLLEQYF. The CDR3 nucleotides are TGTGCCAGCAGCTTAAGCGGGGACCTCCTCGAGCAGTACTTC.

This CDR3 is CASSLDPRSTDTQYF. The CDR3 DNA reads TGTGCCAGCAGCTTAGATCCTAGGAGCACAGATACGCAGTATTTT. The chain recombines TRBV11-2 with TRBJ2-3; D gene uncertain. CDR3 length: 15 residues. The germline V gene encodes CDR1 SGHAT and CDR2 FQNNGV. Trimming left V 0 bases short and J 0 bases short, with 7 bases between.

The CDR3: CASSLGGSRHNEKLFF. The CDR3 bases are TGTGCCAGCAGTTTAGGAGGATCACGGCATAATGAAAAACTGTTTTTT. This chain uses TRBV28 with TRBJ1-4; D call uncertain. The ends were cut back, 2 bases at V and 4 bases at J, with 14 bases in the middle. This CDR3 comprises 16 residues. Germline loops: CDR1 MDHEN, CDR2 SYDVKM. Filled out from reference TRBV28 and TRBJ1-4, the complete variable domain reads DVKVTQSSRYLVKRTGEKVFLECVQDMDHENMFWYRQDPGLGLRLIYFSYDVKMKEKGDIPEGYSVSREKKERFSLILESASTNQTSMYLCASSLGGSRHNEKLFFGSGTQLSVL.

The table lists this clone with a count of one. V usage is TRBV5-4 and J usage is TRBJ2-2; 12 bases match TRBD1. CDR1 is SGHNT, CDR2 YYREEE, per germline (reference sequence). V lost 4 bases to trimming and J lost 6 bases; unmatched junction nucleotides: 4. The CDR3 is made up of 15 amino acids. The CDR3 sequence: CASSRDRGLAGELFF. The CDR3 bases are TGTGCCAGCAGCAGGGACAGGGGGCTAGCCGGGGAGCTGTTTTTT.